This T cell receptor beta chain was found in a study of blood T cell repertoires in COVID-19. Study as a whole: The United States, Italy and Spain were the sources of the acute and convalescent COVID-19 samples.

Trimming took 3 bases from V and 3 from J; bases not matched to a gene: 13. The length of the CDR3 is 18 residues. Original analysis: Scientists estimated how many nucleated cells there were by amplifying reference gene primers. TCRdb's copy holds only in-frame clones and misses some; the assay was immunoSEQ multiplex PCR. The DNA gave D and trimming, while V, J and clone size come from that table. In the table there are 120,000 to 150,000 clones, 85% to 90% of which are singletons. Material for sequencing was peripheral blood. This chain connects TRBV5-3 to TRBJ2-7, with 12 bases fitting TRBD2. TRBV5-3 is assigned to the ORF class and has an uncertain function. This sequence originates from a woman aged 60 to 75 with active COVID-19. The CDR3 loop reads CARSWAASGRARGYEQYF. The CDR3 DNA follows: TGTGCCAGAAGCTGGGCGGCTAGCGGGAGGGCCAGGGGCTACGAGCAGTACTTC.